The source of this T cell receptor (beta chain) is a study of CD8+ T cells in alopecia areata. Study as a whole: Among treated patients, oral tofacitinib was administered at 5 to 10 mg twice daily. Study conclusions and caveats: Researchers report lesional scalp, most notably alopecia totalis/universalis, outstripped normal scalp in clonality.

Extraction and reverse transcription of RNA yielded cDNA as the sequencing template. The assay was immunoSEQ multiplex PCR, and TCRdb's table has in-frame clones only and misses some. The table has 170,000 or so clones, 63% seen once; the top ten hold 1.5% to 2%. Peripheral blood, together with lesional scalp punch biopsies, was collected from alopecia areata patients. This clone has more than one count but fewer than ten. Its antigen remains unidentified. Other DNA variants within this sample encode the same CDR3. The sequencing here drew on CD4+ T cells sorted from blood, taken at week 0. The TCR originated in a human donor with alopecia areata.

CDR3 nucleotide sequence: TGTGCCAGCAGCTTAGGGGATTACTACGAGCAGTACTTC. This encodes CASSLGDYYEQYF. The chain combines TRBV7-2 with TRBJ2-7; D ambiguous. Trimming took off 1 base at V and 3 bases at J, with 7 bases between the two ends. The germline V gene has CDR1 SGHTA and CDR2 FQGNSA. This CDR3 is built from 13 residues. The full variable domain, rest sourced from reference TRBV7-2 and TRBJ2-7, is GAGVSQSPSNKVTEKGKDVELRCDPISGHTALYWYRQSLGQGLEFLIYFQGNSAPDKSGLPSDRFSAERTGGSVSTLTIQRTQQEDSAVYLCASSLGDYYEQYFGPGTRLTVT.